Below, 17 T cell receptor beta chains from the same sample are listed, as sequenced in a study of blood T cells in healthy people across ages. Combining a sample-barcoded 5' primer with a J-beta primer mix, a second PCR ran for roughly 7 to 12 cycles. TCRdb analysed the 5' RACE reads with MiXCR anew, one entry per CDR3 protein. The data contain 550,000 to 600,000 distinct CDR3 sequences, roughly a quarter of them singletons. Specimen: blood. The receptor set was obtained from a woman aged 70-85 years in good health.

V gene TRBV6-1 combines with J gene TRBJ2-2; 9 bases agree with TRBD1. Germline values: CDR1 MNHNS, CDR2 SASEGT. The trim removed 5 bases at V and 16 bases at J, leaving 8 bases unmatched. This CDR3 region has 12 residues. CDR3 DNA sequence: TGTGCCAGCAGTTTCGGACAGGGGTGGACGTTTTTT. Translating gives CASSFGQGWTFF.

The chain combines TRBV19 with TRBJ2-1; 7 bases fit TRBD1. Germline loops: CDR1 LNHDA, CDR2 SQIVND (reference sequence). The CDR3 totals 15 residues. The trim removed 3 bases at V and 2 bases at J, leaving 4 bases unmatched. CDR3 in amino acids: CASSIRQGAYNEQFF. The DNA for the CDR3 is TGTGCCAGTAGTATTAGGCAGGGGGCCTACAATGAGCAGTTCTTC.

The chain has TRBV15 and TRBJ1-5; D not resolved. V was cut by 5 bases and J by 4 bases, with 9 bases left in between. Germline assignment: CDR1 LNHNV and CDR2 YYDKDF (reference sequence). This CDR3 has 13 residues. CDR3 DNA sequence: TGTGCCACCAGCTCCACCTCAAATCAGCCCCAGCATTTT. Protein product: CATSSTSNQPQHF.

A few counts support this clonotype. An end of the junction differs from the germline gene, which may be a read error. The V call is TRBV6-2 or TRBV6-3, the J call TRBJ2-5; a weak D match, TRBD2 (7 bases). CDR1 is MNHEY, CDR2 SVGEGT, per germline. The CDR3 loop spans 17 amino acids. In DNA, the CDR3 is TGTGCCAGCAGTTATCGGGGGGCCGGGCATTACCAGGAGACCCAGTACTTC. It encodes CASSYRGAGHYQETQYF.

CDR3 sequence reads: CASSESGGEQPQHF. Here the CDR3 DNA reads TGTGCCAGCAGTGAAAGCGGGGGGGAACAGCCCCAGCATTTT. This chain uses TRBV6-1 with TRBJ1-5; possible D gene TRBD1, 5 bases. The ends were cut back, 2 bases at V and 7 bases at J, with 12 bases in the middle. In germline, CDR1 is MNHNS, CDR2 SASEGT. CDR3 length: 14 residues.

A word on this clonotype: The conserved phenylalanine or tryptophan normally closing the CDR3 is absent here, so this likely arose from a read error. The chain joins TRBV5-1 to TRBJ2-7; 8 positions agree with TRBD1. The ends lost 4 bases at V and 2 bases at J; junction bases unmatched: 8. The CDR3 has 15 amino acids. Per germline, CDR1 SGHRS and CDR2 YFSETQ. Written as DNA, the CDR3 is TGCGCCAGCAGCCCACAGACAGGGGTGGCCTACGAGCAGTACTTG. It is translated as CASSPQTGVAYEQYL.

This clonotype has a count of ten or more. The genes are TRBV5-1 and TRBJ2-5; a possible D gene is TRBD1 (6 bases). V lost 0 bases to trimming and J lost 5 bases, with 11 bases between them. Per germline, CDR1 SGHRS and CDR2 YFSETQ. There are 14 residues in the CDR3. CDR3 residues: CASSLGQVYETQYF. In DNA, the CDR3 is TGCGCCAGCAGCTTGGGACAGGTTTACGAGACCCAGTACTTC. Combining the CDR3 with reference TRBV5-1 and TRBJ2-5 gives the whole variable domain KAGVTQTPRYLIKTRGQQVTLSCSPISGHRSVSWYQQTPGQGLQFLFEYFSETQRNKGNFPGRFSGRQFSNSRSEMNVSTLELGDSALYLCASSLGQVYETQYFGPGTRLLVL.

V is TRBV3-1 and J is TRBJ2-5; D call uncertain. V lost 0 bases and J 9 bases, leaving 8 bases between the germline ends. Germline V gene sequence: CDR1 LGHDT, CDR2 YNNKEL (reference sequence). The CDR3 loop spans 12 amino acids. The CDR3 sequence: CASSQDLRSQYF. For the CDR3, the DNA is TGTGCCAGCAGCCAAGATCTTAGGTCCCAGTACTTC.

V and J are TRBV2 and TRBJ2-3, with D perhaps assigned TRBD1 or TRBD2 (5 bases each). V was pared by 10 bases and J by 1 base, with 15 bases between. Germline V gene data show CDR1 as SNHLY and CDR2 as FYNNEI. The CDR3 has 14 residues. CDR3 DNA sequence: TGTGCCATAATCGGGACGGGACGCACAGATACGCAGTATTTT. It translates to CAIIGTGRTDTQYF.

The J gene is TRBJ2-5, the V gene TRBV9; 12 bases line up with TRBD2. This CDR3 contains 16 residues. Germline V gene lookup returns CDR1 SGDLS and CDR2 YYNGEE. After removal of 4 bases from V and 0 bases from J, the junction contained 4 bases not matched to a gene. The CDR3 nucleotides are TGTGCCAGCAGCCCCGGACTAGCGGGGAACCAAGAGACCCAGTACTTC. Translating gives CASSPGLAGNQETQYF.

The chain is built from TRBV24-1 and TRBJ2-5, with D possibly matching TRBD1 (6 bases). The DNA matches TRBJ2-7 better at its end, which makes the J call doubtful. Germline CDR1 KGHDR, CDR2 SFDVKD. The CDR3 sequence is 15 residues long. The DNA for the CDR3 is TGTGCCACCAGTGATCGGCCCCGGACAGCCTACGAGCAGTACTTC. Encoded protein: CATSDRPRTAYEQYF.

The rearrangement uses TRBV9 and TRBJ2-2, with 7 bases lining up with TRBD1. V was clipped by 3 bases and J by 6 bases; unmatched bases: 8. The CDR3 spans 15 residues. Germline V lookup: CDR1 SGDLS, CDR2 YYNGEE. The CDR3 DNA reads as TGTGCCAGCAGCGGACAGGGCAGATTTCCCGGGGAGCTGTTTTTT. Amino acids: CASSGQGRFPGELFF.

This clonotype was seen only a few times. This may come from a read error, since a much larger clone is one base off. The V gene is TRBV6-2 or TRBV6-3, the J gene TRBJ2-7; D gene uncertain. The CDR3 consists of 11 residues. V gave up 6 bases and J gave up 3 bases, with 6 bases separating them. Germline V gene lookup returns CDR1 MNHEY and CDR2 SVGEGT. The CDR3 loop is CASSINYEQYF. Here the CDR3 DNA reads TGTGCCAGCAGCATAAACTACGAGCAGTACTTC.

The chain employs TRBV12-3 or TRBV12-4 and TRBJ1-3; no clear D gene. Trimming pared 9 bases from V and 8 bases from J, leaving 17 bases between. There are 13 residues in the CDR3. CDR3 in DNA: TGTGCCAGTTCCCTCTTGCTGGGTGACACCATATATTTT. Translating gives CASSLLLGDTIYF.

The gene calls are TRBV6-2 or TRBV6-3 and TRBJ1-6; possibly TRBD1 for D (5 bases). V gave up 8 bases and J gave up 4 bases, with 15 bases separating them. From germline, CDR1 is MNHEY and CDR2 SVGEGT. The CDR3 spans 15 residues. The CDR3 nucleotides read TGTGCCAGCGACCCACAGGAAACATATAATTCACCCCTCCACTTT. Translation: CASDPQETYNSPLHF.

This clonotype was observed a handful of times. The chain has TRBV20-1 and TRBJ1-1; 9 bases agree with TRBD1. With V trimmed by 5 bases and J by 6 bases, 7 bases remained unmatched. The germline V gene encodes CDR1 DFQATT and CDR2 SNEGSKA (reference sequence). The CDR3 length is 13 residues. In nucleotides, the CDR3 is TGCAGTGCTCCGGACAGGGGTTTTTCTGAAGCTTTCTTT. It translates to CSAPDRGFSEAFF.

Notes on this clonotype: One junction end does not reproduce the germline sequence, and a read error may be involved. This sequence joins TRBV6-5 and TRBJ1-2; D gene uncertain. Germline V gene sequence: CDR1 MNHEY, CDR2 SVGAGI. There are 14 residues in the CDR3. The CDR3 DNA sequence: TGTGCCAGCAGTTACCAGGCACCTAACTGTGGCTACACCTTC. Protein product: CASSYQAPNCGYTF.